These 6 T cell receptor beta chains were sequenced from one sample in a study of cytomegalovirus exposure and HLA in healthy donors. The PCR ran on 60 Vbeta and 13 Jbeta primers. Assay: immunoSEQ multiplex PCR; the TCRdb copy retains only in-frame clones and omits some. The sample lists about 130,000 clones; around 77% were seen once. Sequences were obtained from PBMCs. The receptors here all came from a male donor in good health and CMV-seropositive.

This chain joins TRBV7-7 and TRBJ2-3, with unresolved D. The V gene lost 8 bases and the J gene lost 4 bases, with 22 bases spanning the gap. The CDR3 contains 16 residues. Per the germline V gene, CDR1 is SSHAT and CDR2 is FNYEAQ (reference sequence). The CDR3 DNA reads TGTGCCAGCGCCGAAAGTGTAAGCGCGACGCCAGATACGCAGTATTTT. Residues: CASAESVSATPDTQYF. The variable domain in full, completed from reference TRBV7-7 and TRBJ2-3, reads GAGVSQSPRYKVTKRGQDVTLRCDPISSHATLYWYQQALGQGPEFLTYFNYEAQPDKSGLPSDRFSAERPEGSISTLTIQRTEQRDSAMYRCASAESVSATPDTQYFGPGTRLTVL.

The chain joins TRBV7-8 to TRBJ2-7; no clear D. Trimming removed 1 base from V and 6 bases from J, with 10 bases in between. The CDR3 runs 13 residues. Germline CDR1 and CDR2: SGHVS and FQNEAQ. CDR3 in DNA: TGTGCCAGCAGCTTAGTACTGGGCAGCGAGCAGTACTTC. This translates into CASSLVLGSEQYF. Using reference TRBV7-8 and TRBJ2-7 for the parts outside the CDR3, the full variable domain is GAGVSQSPRYKVAKRGQDVALRCDPISGHVSLFWYQQALGQGPEFLTYFQNEAQLDKSGLPSDRFFAERPEGSVSTLKIQRTQQEDSAVYLCASSLVLGSEQYFGPGTRLTVT.

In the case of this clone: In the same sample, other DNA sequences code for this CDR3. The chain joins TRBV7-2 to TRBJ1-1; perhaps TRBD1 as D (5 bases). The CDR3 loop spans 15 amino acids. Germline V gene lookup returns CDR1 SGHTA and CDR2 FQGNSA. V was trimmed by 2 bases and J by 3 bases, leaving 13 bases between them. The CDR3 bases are TGTGCCAGCAGCTTATATGGGGCGCCGGACACTGAAGCTTTCTTT. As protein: CASSLYGAPDTEAFF.

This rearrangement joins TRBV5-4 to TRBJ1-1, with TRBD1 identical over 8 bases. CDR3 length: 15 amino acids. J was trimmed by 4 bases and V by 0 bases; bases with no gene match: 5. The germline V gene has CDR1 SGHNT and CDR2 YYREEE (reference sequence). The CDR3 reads CASSLARQGSTEAFF. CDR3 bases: TGTGCCAGCAGCTTGGCCCGACAGGGGAGCACTGAAGCTTTCTTT.

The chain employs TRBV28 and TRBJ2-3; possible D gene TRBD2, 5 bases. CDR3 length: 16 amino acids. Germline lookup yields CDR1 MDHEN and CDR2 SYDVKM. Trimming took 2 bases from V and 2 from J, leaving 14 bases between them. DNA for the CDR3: TGTGCCAGCAGTTTAAGGAGGTGGCAACCCACAGATACGCAGTATTTT. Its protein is CASSLRRWQPTDTQYF.

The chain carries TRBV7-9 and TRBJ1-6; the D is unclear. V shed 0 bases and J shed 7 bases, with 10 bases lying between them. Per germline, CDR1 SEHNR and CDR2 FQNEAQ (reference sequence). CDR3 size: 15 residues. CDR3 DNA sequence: TGTGCCAGCAGCTTAGCGCAGGTCCGGAATTCACCCCTCCACTTT. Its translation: CASSLAQVRNSPLHF.